The present entry profiles one T cell receptor (beta chain) with its context. Its specificity is unknown. TCRdb fed the 5' RACE reads into MiXCR, producing one record per CDR3 protein. The table lists about 720,000 distinct CDR3 sequences, about 20% of them singletons. The record originates from a study of identical twins. The CDR3 extends over 19 amino acids. The germline V gene encodes CDR1 LGHNT and CDR2 FRNRAP. The trim removed 1 base at V and 6 bases at J, leaving 16 bases unmatched. Whole-study results and caveats: For out-of-frame beta sequences, excess twin sharing was weaker.

These data were also reused for a study on T cells expressing NK-cell markers. This second study says: In sorted CD3+CD56+NKG2C+, CD3+CD56+NKG2C- and CD3+CD56-NKG2C+ T cells, TCR beta repertoires were obtained. What restricted sorting to alpha-beta TCR T cells in several experiments was an anti-gamma-delta TCR antibody.

Sequenced input: PBMCs. This TCR came from a woman between 18 and 30 years old in good health. This rearrangement joins TRBV12-5 to TRBJ2-1, with 9 bases identical to TRBD2. CDR3 sequence (DNA): TGTGCTAGTGGTTTGGGAACCCCCCTCAGCGGGAGGACGCCCAATGAGCAGTTCTTC. This gives the protein CASGLGTPLSGRTPNEQFF.